A selection of T cell receptor beta chains follows, all from one sample in a study of CD8 T cells in ankylosing spondylitis. TCRdb reprocessed the 5' RACE reads with MiXCR, giving one entry per CDR3 protein. The table shows approximately 520,000 distinct CDR3 sequences, with about 5% occurring only once. Sequencing was carried out using blood, either unsorted or a sorted T cell fraction (not recorded which). These receptors all come from a male donor with ankylosing spondylitis. Each CDR3 is given with its conserved first and last residue. Each record gives: CDR3 protein, CDR3 DNA, CDR3 length, D gene, J gene, clone size, V gene. D genes are given only for firm matches. Expanded clones are given a class, and other clones once, few, many or no size at all.

CDR3aa: CASSQDPGVRRGEQYF
CDR3nt: TGTGCCAGCAGCCAAGATCCAGGCGTTCGAAGGGGTGAGCAGTACTTC
len: 16
d_gene: .
j_gene: TRBJ2-7
abundance: .
v_gene: TRBV14

CDR3aa: CASSLAGTLGGANVLTF
CDR3nt: TGTGCCAGCAGCTTAGCAGGGACCCTAGGGGGGGCCAACGTCCTGACTTTC
len: 17
d_gene: .
j_gene: TRBJ2-6
abundance: many
v_gene: TRBV7-2

CDR3aa: CASSQRQAQGGELFF
CDR3nt: TGCGCCAGCAGCCAAAGGCAGGCCCAGGGGGGGGAGCTGTTTTTT
len: 15
d_gene: .
j_gene: TRBJ2-2
abundance: many
v_gene: TRBV4-1

CDR3aa: CSAEDRTYEQYF
CDR3nt: TGCAGCGCTGAGGACAGGACCTACGAGCAGTACTTC
len: 12
d_gene: TRBD1
j_gene: TRBJ2-7
abundance: many
v_gene: TRBV29-1

CDR3aa: CASSLKFRVNTEAFF
CDR3nt: TGTGCCAGCAGTTTAAAGTTCAGGGTCAACACTGAAGCTTTCTTT
len: 15
d_gene: .
j_gene: TRBJ1-1
abundance: .
v_gene: TRBV28

CDR3aa: CASSSPLQRNYGYTF
CDR3nt: TGTGCCAGCAGCTCCCCGTTACAGCGCAACTATGGCTACACCTTC
len: 15
d_gene: .
j_gene: TRBJ1-2
abundance: many
v_gene: TRBV7-9

CDR3aa: CASSFRQDSYEQYF
CDR3nt: TGTGCCAGCAGCTTCCGACAGGACTCCTACGAGCAGTACTTC
len: 14
d_gene: .
j_gene: TRBJ2-7
abundance: many
v_gene: TRBV7-2

CDR3aa: CASSLRTGPFATF
CDR3nt: TGCGCCAGCAGCCTACGGACAGGGCCCTTCGCGACCTTC
len: 13
d_gene: TRBD1
j_gene: TRBJ1-2
abundance: many
v_gene: TRBV5-1

CDR3aa: CSAPRESLNEQFF
CDR3nt: TGCAGTGCTCCAAGGGAGAGCCTCAATGAGCAGTTCTTC
len: 13
d_gene: .
j_gene: TRBJ2-1
abundance: many
v_gene: TRBV20-1

CDR3aa: CASSGQVENEQFF
CDR3nt: TGCGCCAGCAGCGGACAGGTTGAGAATGAGCAGTTCTTC
len: 13
d_gene: TRBD1
j_gene: TRBJ2-1
abundance: many
v_gene: TRBV5-1

CDR3aa: CASSLGTRGGNEQFF
CDR3nt: TGTGCCAGCAGCTTAGGGACTAGGGGGGGTAATGAGCAGTTCTTC
len: 15
d_gene: .
j_gene: TRBJ2-1
abundance: many
v_gene: TRBV11-2

CDR3aa: CASSFYGTDTQYF
CDR3nt: TGTGCCAGCAGCTTCTACGGCACAGATACGCAGTATTTT
len: 13
d_gene: .
j_gene: TRBJ2-3
abundance: many
v_gene: TRBV7-9

CDR3aa: CASSLTGTAGELFF
CDR3nt: TGTGCCAGCAGCTTAACCGGTACCGCCGGGGAGCTGTTTTTT
len: 14
d_gene: .
j_gene: TRBJ2-2
abundance: .
v_gene: TRBV7-3

CDR3aa: CSATPFGGGGNIQYF
CDR3nt: TGCAGTGCTACCCCGTTTGGGGGAGGGGGAAACATTCAGTACTTC
len: 15
d_gene: .
j_gene: TRBJ2-4
abundance: few
v_gene: TRBV20-1

CDR3aa: CAISDRGPDTGELFF
CDR3nt: TGTGCCATCAGTGACAGGGGGCCTGACACCGGGGAGCTGTTTTTT
len: 15
d_gene: TRBD1
j_gene: TRBJ2-2
abundance: many
v_gene: TRBV10-3

CDR3aa: CASSLLGQDSYEQYF
CDR3nt: TGTGCCAGCAGCCTCCTCGGACAAGACTCCTACGAGCAGTACTTC
len: 15
d_gene: .
j_gene: TRBJ2-7
abundance: many
v_gene: TRBV7-9

CDR3aa: CASSFYRGRWAEAFF
CDR3nt: TGTGCCAGCAGCTTTTACAGGGGGCGGTGGGCTGAAGCTTTCTTT
len: 15
d_gene: TRBD1
j_gene: TRBJ1-1
abundance: many
v_gene: TRBV5-5

CDR3aa: CASSLFMETYEQYF
CDR3nt: TGCGCCAGCAGCTTGTTTATGGAAACCTACGAGCAGTACTTC
len: 14
d_gene: .
j_gene: TRBJ2-7
abundance: many
v_gene: TRBV5-1

CDR3aa: CASSAFRDSYNEQFF
CDR3nt: TGTGCCAGCAGTGCCTTCCGGGACAGCTACAATGAGCAGTTCTTC
len: 15
d_gene: TRBD1
j_gene: TRBJ2-1
abundance: .
v_gene: TRBV25-1

CDR3aa: CSARGGPENYNSPLHF
CDR3nt: TGCAGTGCTAGAGGGGGCCCGGAGAACTATAATTCACCCCTCCACTTT
len: 16
d_gene: .
j_gene: TRBJ1-6
abundance: many
v_gene: TRBV20-1

CDR3aa: CASTNEIRGGYTF
CDR3nt: TGTGCCAGCACCAACGAGATCAGGGGCGGCTACACCTTC
len: 13
d_gene: .
j_gene: TRBJ1-2
abundance: many
v_gene: TRBV3-1

CDR3aa: CASSSTSGLQETQYF
CDR3nt: TGTGCCAGCAGCTCGACTAGCGGTCTCCAAGAGACCCAGTACTTC
len: 15
d_gene: TRBD2
j_gene: TRBJ2-5
abundance: many
v_gene: TRBV27

CDR3aa: CATSSPSGGAYEQFF
CDR3nt: TGTGCCACCAGCAGCCCTAGCGGGGGGGCGTATGAGCAGTTCTTC
len: 15
d_gene: TRBD2
j_gene: TRBJ2-1
abundance: .
v_gene: TRBV15

CDR3aa: CASSRTGPLYGYTF
CDR3nt: TGTGCCAGCAGCCGGACAGGGCCCCTCTATGGCTACACCTTC
len: 14
d_gene: TRBD1
j_gene: TRBJ1-2
abundance: many
v_gene: TRBV6-1

CDR3aa: CASSLVTSGSDTQYF
CDR3nt: TGTGCCAGCAGCTTAGTAACTAGCGGGTCAGATACGCAGTATTTT
len: 15
d_gene: TRBD2
j_gene: TRBJ2-3
abundance: many
v_gene: TRBV7-3

CDR3aa: CASSLEGGLAGIYEQYF
CDR3nt: TGTGCCAGCAGCTTAGAGGGGGGACTAGCGGGTATCTACGAGCAGTACTTC
len: 17
d_gene: TRBD2
j_gene: TRBJ2-7
abundance: few
v_gene: TRBV7-6

CDR3aa: CAISEWQSNQPQHF
CDR3nt: TGTGCCATCAGTGAGTGGCAGAGCAATCAGCCCCAGCATTTT
len: 14
d_gene: .
j_gene: TRBJ1-5
abundance: many
v_gene: TRBV10-3

CDR3aa: CASSFGSYVREQYF
CDR3nt: TGTGCCAGCAGTTTTGGCTCCTACGTGCGCGAGCAGTACTTC
len: 14
d_gene: .
j_gene: TRBJ2-7
abundance: many
v_gene: TRBV12-3/TRBV12-4

CDR3aa: CASSVGGALNQPQHF
CDR3nt: TGTGCCAGCAGCGTAGGAGGGGCCTTGAATCAGCCCCAGCATTTT
len: 15
d_gene: .
j_gene: TRBJ1-5
abundance: many
v_gene: TRBV9

CDR3aa: CASSQHAQETQYF
CDR3nt: TGTGCCAGCAGCCAACATGCCCAAGAGACCCAGTACTTC
len: 13
d_gene: .
j_gene: TRBJ2-5
abundance: many
v_gene: TRBV28

CDR3aa: CASSLALDRTYEQYF
CDR3nt: TGTGCCAGCAGCTTGGCGTTGGACCGTACCTACGAGCAGTACTTC
len: 15
d_gene: .
j_gene: TRBJ2-7
abundance: many
v_gene: TRBV7-2

CDR3aa: CASSQAYRGYQETQYF
CDR3nt: TGCGCCAGCAGCCAAGCTTATCGGGGGTATCAAGAGACCCAGTACTTC
len: 16
d_gene: .
j_gene: TRBJ2-5
abundance: few
v_gene: TRBV4-1

CDR3aa: CAITPGRGYGYTF
CDR3nt: TGTGCCATCACTCCTGGACGGGGCTATGGCTACACCTTC
len: 13
d_gene: .
j_gene: TRBJ1-2
abundance: many
v_gene: TRBV10-3

CDR3aa: CASSYSTPRLGTQYF
CDR3nt: TGTGCCAGCAGTTACTCGACCCCACGTTTAGGGACCCAGTACTTC
len: 15
d_gene: .
j_gene: TRBJ2-5
abundance: many
v_gene: TRBV6-5

CDR3aa: CASSGTRDTTLSGIYEQYF
CDR3nt: TGCGCCAGCAGCGGAACACGGGACACCACTCTCTCGGGGATATACGAGCAGTACTTC
len: 19
d_gene: .
j_gene: TRBJ2-7
abundance: many
v_gene: TRBV5-1

CDR3aa: CASSLQGRADTQYF
CDR3nt: TGTGCCAGCAGCTTACAGGGGAGGGCAGATACGCAGTATTTT
len: 14
d_gene: .
j_gene: TRBJ2-3
abundance: many
v_gene: TRBV5-5

CDR3aa: CASSPIGDRFYGYTF
CDR3nt: TGTGCCAGCAGTCCTATTGGGGACAGATTCTATGGCTACACCTTC
len: 15
d_gene: TRBD1
j_gene: TRBJ1-2
abundance: .
v_gene: TRBV6-1

CDR3aa: CAISRRETQYF
CDR3nt: TGTGCCATCTCCCGCCGGGAGACCCAGTACTTC
len: 11
d_gene: .
j_gene: TRBJ2-5
abundance: many
v_gene: TRBV10-3

CDR3aa: CASSMGQGEQYF
CDR3nt: TGTGCCAGCAGTATGGGACAGGGAGAGCAGTACTTC
len: 12
d_gene: TRBD1
j_gene: TRBJ2-7
abundance: few
v_gene: TRBV12-3/TRBV12-4

CDR3aa: CSALREADTQYF
CDR3nt: TGCAGTGCGCTCCGAGAGGCAGATACGCAGTATTTT
len: 12
d_gene: .
j_gene: TRBJ2-3
abundance: .
v_gene: TRBV20-1

CDR3aa: CASSEGYSYSPLHF
CDR3nt: TGTGCCAGCAGTGAAGGGTACAGTTATTCACCCCTCCACTTT
len: 14
d_gene: .
j_gene: TRBJ1-6
abundance: many
v_gene: TRBV6-1

CDR3aa: CASSPIDRGDTEAFF
CDR3nt: TGTGCCAGCAGCCCTATTGACAGGGGGGACACTGAAGCTTTCTTT
len: 15
d_gene: TRBD1
j_gene: TRBJ1-1
abundance: many
v_gene: TRBV5-6